This record concerns one TCR beta chain sequence. These data are taken from a study of blood T cell repertoires in COVID-19. Study-level information: Collection of acute and convalescent COVID-19 samples took place in the United States, Italy and Spain. T cells, B-cell-depleted T cells, or PBMCs provided the cDNA or gDNA that served as material.

As handled by the study authors: Scientists estimated how many nucleated cells there were by amplifying reference gene primers. Assay used: immunoSEQ multiplex PCR; TCRdb lists only in-frame clones, some missing. That table furnishes V, J and clone size, whereas the DNA furnished D and trimming. In the table there are roughly 150,000 clones, roughly nine tenths of which are singletons. V was pared by 3 bases and J by 4 bases, with 10 bases between. The germline gives CDR1 SGDLS, CDR2 YYNGEE. This CDR3 has 13 residues. The V gene is TRBV9, the J gene TRBJ1-2, with D tentatively TRBD1 (6 bases). The sequence derives from a man aged 55 to 70 with active or convalescent COVID-19. Sequences were obtained from peripheral blood. CDR3 nucleotide sequence: TGTGCCAGCAGCGCGACAGGCTCCTATGGCTACACCTTC. This translates into CASSATGSYGYTF.